What follows are 21 T cell receptor beta chains derived from one specimen sequenced in a study of early T cells in non-severe SARS-CoV-2 infection (dated by TCRdb to about 2021). Libraries were built with 5' RACE. The sequencer was a NextSeq 500. TCRdb applied fastp at Q25 and MiXCR to the public reads, then kept only in-frame beta chains. All rows with the same CDR3 protein become a single entry with the most common DNA and genes. The sample table contains 100,000 to 150,000 distinct CDR3 sequences; only one count was recorded for about 15% of them. The top ten constitute roughly 22% of the sample. Material for sequencing was whole blood. The receptors stem from an adult who was a healthcare worker with PCR-confirmed SARS-CoV-2 infection or an uninfected control (not recorded which).

This clonotype occurred many times. V is TRBV7-9 and J is TRBJ2-3; 9 bases agree with TRBD1. The V gene's germline CDR1 is SEHNR and CDR2 FQNEAQ (reference sequence). The CDR3 covers 17 residues. V shed 6 bases and J 2 bases; nucleotides not matched to a gene: 12. CDR3 region: CASSSNRDRVFTDTQYF. The CDR3 DNA follows: TGTGCCAGCAGTTCCAACCGGGACAGGGTCTTCACAGATACGCAGTATTTT.

This CDR3 is CASRIIGDTQYF. DNA of the CDR3: TGTGCCAGCAGAATAATTGGCGATACGCAGTATTTT. The chain recombines TRBV6-2 or TRBV6-3 with TRBJ2-3; unclear D gene. Germline V gene sequence: CDR1 MNHEY, CDR2 SVGEGT. V was trimmed by 6 bases and J by 6 bases, leaving 10 bases between them. The CDR3 totals 12 residues.

The chain couples TRBV7-6 to TRBJ1-2, with no clear D. Trimming removed 5 bases from V and 3 bases from J, with 16 bases in between. Germline CDR1 is SGHVS and CDR2 is FNYEAQ. The CDR3 is made up of 15 amino acids. CDR3 DNA: TGTGCCAGCAGCACGTCCCCGGGGTTGGACTATGGCTACACCTTC. This sequence encodes CASSTSPGLDYGYTF.

The genes are TRBV4-1 and TRBJ1-3; D is unclear. Trimming removed 4 bases from V and 4 bases from J, with 20 bases in between. The germline V gene encodes CDR1 MGHRA and CDR2 YSYEKL. This CDR3 is 17 amino acids long. The CDR3 DNA follows: TGCGCCAGCAGCCCAGCCGTCCTTTACGAAGGCGGAAACACCATATATTTT. It yields the protein CASSPAVLYEGGNTIYF.

This clonotype was seen only a few times. The V and J genes are TRBV20-1 and TRBJ1-4; D gene ambiguous. This CDR3 has 17 amino acids. The germline CDR1 and CDR2 sequences are DFQATT and SNEGSKA (reference sequence). V lost 0 bases to trimming and J lost 4 bases, with 18 bases between them. CDR3 in amino acids: CSARDILRRTLNEKLFF. CDR3 DNA sequence: TGCAGTGCTAGAGATATCCTCAGAAGGACCCTTAATGAAAAACTGTTTTTT.

This clonotype was detected ten times or more. The gene calls are TRBV11-2 and TRBJ2-1, with 12 bases lining up with TRBD2. The germline CDR1 and CDR2 sequences are SGHAT and FQNNGV. The junction had 4 bases not matched to a gene; V was cut back by 2 bases and J by 8 bases. This CDR3 region has 15 residues. The CDR3 DNA sequence: TGTGCCAGCAGCTTACTAGCGGGGGGGTTAGATGAGCAGTTCTTC. Translated: CASSLLAGGLDEQFF.

Remarks on this clonotype: A much larger clone is a single base away; this may be a read error. The DNA of the CDR3 is TGTGTCAGCAGCCCGACGGACTCTGGGGCCAACGTCCTGACTTTC. Encoded protein: CVSSPTDSGANVLTF. The J gene is TRBJ2-6, the V gene TRBV6-2 or TRBV6-3; D remains ambiguous. Germline V CDR1 and CDR2: MNHEY, SVGEGT. The length of the CDR3 is 15 residues.

This clonotype was seen a handful of times. The rearrangement links TRBV10-3 to TRBJ1-1; no clear D. Germline V gene lookup returns CDR1 ENHRY and CDR2 SYGVKD. The CDR3 is 13 amino acids. V lost 6 bases and J lost 0, with 8 bases in between. CDR3 nucleotides: TGTGCCATCAGGGCAGCAATGAACACTGAAGCTTTCTTT. Its translation: CAIRAAMNTEAFF.

The gene calls are TRBV7-2 and TRBJ2-2; 8 bases agree with TRBD1. CDR3 length: 14 amino acids. V shed 3 bases, J shed 6 bases, and the junction held 3 bases outside the gene matches. Germline V lookup: CDR1 SGHTA, CDR2 FQGNSA. CDR3: CASSFDRGSGELFF. The CDR3 DNA reads as TGTGCCAGCAGCTTTGACAGGGGATCCGGGGAGCTGTTTTTT.

CDR3 sequence reads: CASSLGEGRTEAFF. For the CDR3, the DNA is TGTGCCAGCAGCTTGGGGGAGGGAAGAACTGAAGCTTTCTTT. V and J are TRBV5-4 and TRBJ1-1; no firm D call. The CDR3 is 14 residues long. Germline CDR1 SGHNT, CDR2 YYREEE (reference sequence). V was shortened by 0 bases and J by 5 bases, with 11 bases between the two germline ends. Combining the CDR3 with reference TRBV5-4 and TRBJ1-1 gives the whole variable domain ETGVTQSPTHLIKTRGQQVTLRCSSQSGHNTVSWYQQALGQGPQFIFQYYREEENGRGNFPPRFSGLQFPNYSSELNVNALELDDSALYLCASSLGEGRTEAFFGQGTRLTVV.

This clonotype has just a few counts. The rearrangement links TRBV29-1 to TRBJ1-1; D not certain. Germline values: CDR1 SQVTM, CDR2 ANQGSEA. This CDR3 spans 13 amino acids. V shed 2 bases and J shed 7 bases, with 14 bases lying between them. The CDR3 coding sequence is TGCAGCGTTGAACGCCAGAGGGTGGGTGAAGCTTTCTTT. Its protein is CSVERQRVGEAFF.

This rearrangement joins TRBV29-1 to TRBJ2-5; TRBD2 matches 10 bases. The germline CDR1 and CDR2 sequences are SQVTM and ANQGSEA. Losses at the gene ends were 4 bases for V and 2 bases for J; bases not matched to a gene: 4. The CDR3 length is 14 residues. The CDR3 nucleotides read TGCAGCGTTGCTAGCGGGGGAAATCAAGAGACCCAGTACTTC. This gives the protein CSVASGGNQETQYF.

This chain links TRBV6-1 with TRBJ1-5; D gene uncertain. The V gene's germline CDR1 is MNHNS and CDR2 SASEGT. The CDR3 is 14 residues long. V shed 8 bases and J shed 0 bases, with 11 bases lying between them. The CDR3 sequence is CASGVEFSNQPQHF. The CDR3 DNA reads TGTGCCAGCGGCGTAGAGTTTAGCAATCAGCCCCAGCATTTT.

V and J are TRBV5-4 and TRBJ2-7; D not resolved. V gave up 0 bases and J gave up 7 bases, with 11 bases separating them. Germline lookup yields CDR1 SGHNT and CDR2 YYREEE (reference sequence). The CDR3 runs 13 residues. CDR3 sequence: CASSLVGKGEQYF. The CDR3 bases are TGTGCCAGCAGCTTGGTGGGGAAGGGAGAGCAGTACTTC.

This clonotype was seen at least ten times. The genes are TRBV19 and TRBJ1-1; 9 bases are a match to TRBD1. The CDR3 extends over 14 amino acids. Looked up from germline, CDR1 is LNHDA and CDR2 is SQIVND (reference sequence). V shed 8 bases and J 7 bases; nucleotides not matched to a gene: 11. CDR3 DNA sequence: TGTGCCAGTCGGCTGGGACAGGGACCTCTTGAAGCTTTCTTT. It specifies CASRLGQGPLEAFF.

This clonotype was seen a handful of times. V and J are TRBV12-3 or TRBV12-4 and TRBJ1-2; unclear D gene. With 2 bases removed from V and 4 bases from J, the gap between germline ends came to 8 bases. The length of the CDR3 is 13 residues. The CDR3 here is CASSLRASYGYTF. Here the CDR3 DNA reads TGTGCCAGCAGTTTACGAGCATCCTATGGCTACACCTTC.

This clonotype has only a few counts. The chain links TRBV7-2 to TRBJ1-3, with TRBD1 matching over 10 bases. The CDR3 extends over 14 amino acids. V was pared by 5 bases and J by 8 bases, with 6 bases of the junction left unmatched. Germline CDR1 is SGHTA and CDR2 is FQGNSA. CDR3 bases: TGTGCCAGCAGCCCAGACAGGGGGCGGGACACCATATATTTT. Its protein product is CASSPDRGRDTIYF.

With regard to this clonotype: One base away lies a much larger clone, so this may be a sequencing read error. CDR3: CSVAGLGGYGEAFF. Written as DNA, the CDR3 is TGCAGCGTTGCCGGACTGGGAGGGTATGGTGAAGCTTTCTTT. The chain combines TRBV29-1 with TRBJ1-1; D is unclear. V was trimmed by 4 bases and J by 7 bases, leaving 19 bases between them. Germline CDR1 SQVTM, CDR2 ANQGSEA. The CDR3 loop spans 14 amino acids.

The chain recombines TRBV12-3 or TRBV12-4 with TRBJ1-5, with 8 bases lining up with TRBD1. CDR3 size: 14 residues. J lost 4 bases, V lost 6 bases, and 5 bases had no gene match. The CDR3 loop is CASRPGTGNQPQHF. For the CDR3, the DNA is TGTGCCAGCAGGCCCGGGACAGGTAATCAGCCCCAGCATTTT.

V and J are TRBV27 and TRBJ2-7, with 9 bases identical to TRBD1. CDR3 size: 16 residues. From germline, CDR1 is MNHEY and CDR2 SMNVEV (reference sequence). The junction had 10 bases not matched to a gene; V was cut back by 5 bases and J by 2 bases. The CDR3 is CASSRQPTGGAYEQYF. The CDR3 bases are TGTGCCAGCAGTCGTCAACCGACAGGGGGGGCCTACGAGCAGTACTTC.

A few counts support this clonotype. The chain joins TRBV7-8 to TRBJ1-1; D is ambiguous. The CDR3 contains 14 residues. Trimming removed 1 base at V and 5 bases at J, with 11 bases between. Germline CDR1 reads SGHVS; CDR2 reads FQNEAQ. The CDR3 sequence is CASSLVGIGTEAFF. Here the CDR3 DNA reads TGTGCCAGCAGCTTAGTGGGTATTGGGACTGAAGCTTTCTTT.